This TCR beta chain was documented in a study of cytomegalovirus exposure and HLA in healthy donors. The study, taken as a whole, reports: A list of roughly 180 TCR beta chains associated with cytomegalovirus was given. A later analysis found first-cohort TCR clusters tended to co-occur in the 90 to 150 validation repertoires.

Clones were sequenced by immunoSEQ multiplex PCR, and TCRdb holds only the in-frame ones, with some missing. The sample holds roughly 200,000 clones, approximately 84% seen once. This clone was seen a handful of times. What it binds is unknown. The TCR originated in a woman aged 18-29 years in good health and CMV-seropositive. Sequencing input: PBMCs.

As DNA, the CDR3 is TGTGCCAGCAGCTTGGGGGCAGTCATGAACACTGAAGCTTTCTTT. This sequence encodes CASSLGAVMNTEAFF. V is TRBV5-8 and J is TRBJ1-1; D gene uncertain. Germline assignment: CDR1 SGHTS and CDR2 YDEGEE. This CDR3 is 15 amino acids long. Between the trimmed V and J ends, which lost 0 bases and 0 bases, there was a span of 9 bases.